What follows are 18 T cell receptor beta chains derived from one specimen sequenced in a study of blood T cell repertoires in COVID-19. Using immunoSEQ multiplex PCR, the repertoire was profiled, and TCRdb retains in-frame clones only, with some absent. The top ten clones hold about 5% of a sample with fewer than 300,000 clones, approximately 78% of them seen once. Sequencing was carried out using PBMCs or T cells enriched from blood (not recorded which). These TCRs come from a man aged 35 to 55 who had been exposed to COVID-19.

CDR3 coding DNA: TGTGCCAGTAGTATCCGGGGAGGCTGGTCACAGGAACGTAACTATGGCTACACCTTC. Protein product: CASSIRGGWSQERNYGYTF. This chain connects TRBV19 to TRBJ1-2, with a possible D match to TRBD1 (5 bases). The CDR3 contains 19 residues. The germline V gene has CDR1 LNHDA and CDR2 SQIVND (reference sequence). V was trimmed by 3 bases and J by 1 base, leaving 24 bases between them.

The table lists this clone with a count of one. The J gene is TRBJ1-2, the V gene TRBV9; the D is unclear. CDR3 length equals 13 residues. Trimming cost V 0 bases and J 7 bases, with 10 bases left between them. In germline, CDR1 is SGDLS, CDR2 YYNGEE. CDR3 residues: CASSVDLRGGYTF. The CDR3 DNA sequence: TGTGCCAGCAGCGTAGATCTTCGGGGTGGCTACACCTTC.

The chain recombines TRBV13 with TRBJ1-1; D is perhaps TRBD1 (6 bases). Germline loops: CDR1 PRHDT, CDR2 FYEKMQ (reference sequence). This CDR3 has 15 amino acids. V shed 1 base and J shed 1 base, with 10 bases lying between them. CDR3 nucleotide sequence: TGTGCCAGCAGCTTAGTCCTGGACAGGAACACTGAAGCTTTCTTT. Translated: CASSLVLDRNTEAFF.

The chain combines TRBV2 with TRBJ2-3, with TRBD2 matching 12 bases. V gave up 1 base and J gave up 6 bases; unmatched junction bases: 2. The germline V gene encodes CDR1 SNHLY and CDR2 FYNNEI. The CDR3 extends over 15 amino acids. For the CDR3, the DNA is TGTGCCAGCAGTGAAGGGACTAGCGGGATCGATACGCAGTATTTT. Protein sequence: CASSEGTSGIDTQYF.

This clone was recorded once. The rearrangement uses TRBV19 and TRBJ1-1; D is possibly TRBD1 (5 bases). Germline assignment: CDR1 LNHDA and CDR2 SQIVND (reference sequence). The CDR3 loop spans 13 amino acids. V was pared by 7 bases and J by 5 bases, with 14 bases between. CDR3 sequence (DNA): TGTGCCAGTATCCGGGACTGGAGGACTGAAGCTTTCTTT. This codes for CASIRDWRTEAFF.

CDR3 in DNA: TGTGCCAGCAGTGAGGACAGGGGGCAGACTGGGGCCAACGTCCTGACTTTC. It specifies CASSEDRGQTGANVLTF. This chain joins TRBV25-1 and TRBJ2-6; 11 bases line up with TRBD1. CDR1 and CDR2 from the germline V gene are MGHDK and SYGVNS. This CDR3 comprises 17 residues. The junction had 3 bases not matched to a gene; V was cut back by 3 bases and J by 2 bases.

This chain uses TRBV7-9 with TRBJ1-1; 8 positions match TRBD1. The germline V gene encodes CDR1 SEHNR and CDR2 FQNEAQ (reference sequence). Unmatched junction bases numbered 4, after V lost 5 bases and J lost 2 bases. This CDR3 contains 14 residues. The CDR3 loop is CASSRQGSNTEAFF. Written as DNA, the CDR3 is TGTGCCAGCAGCCGACAGGGGAGCAACACTGAAGCTTTCTTT. Complete variable domain (other parts from reference TRBV7-9 and TRBJ1-1): DTGVSQNPRHKITKRGQNVTFRCDPISEHNRLYWYRQTLGQGPEFLTYFQNEAQLEKSRLLSDRFSAERPKGSFSTLEIQRTEQGDSAMYLCASSRQGSNTEAFFGQGTRLTVV.

The CDR3 DNA is TGCGCCAGCTTGGGGGGTGACGAGCAGTACTTC. Translation: CASLGGDEQYF. The gene calls are TRBV5-1 and TRBJ2-7; the D gene is possibly TRBD2 (6 bases). Germline V gene data show CDR1 as SGHRS and CDR2 as YFSETQ. This CDR3 contains 11 residues. Trimming cost V 7 bases and J 5 bases, with 10 bases left between them.

This clone has only a few counts. The chain employs TRBV29-1 and TRBJ2-7, with TRBD1 as a possible D gene (5 bases). Germline V gene sequence: CDR1 SQVTM, CDR2 ANQGSEA. There are 13 residues in the CDR3. With 5 bases removed from V and 9 bases from J, the gap between germline ends came to 20 bases. The CDR3 region has the DNA TGCAGCGTTACCTTGATGACAGCCTCCGTGCAGTACTTC. Its protein is CSVTLMTASVQYF.

The chain employs TRBV9 and TRBJ1-4; 7 nucleotides match TRBD1. The germline V gene has CDR1 SGDLS and CDR2 YYNGEE. The V segment lost 3 bases and the J segment 7 bases; nucleotides outside the gene matches: 9. This CDR3 comprises 15 residues. As DNA, the CDR3 is TGTGCCAGCAGCGACCCAGGACAGGCTCGTGAAAAACTGTTTTTT. As protein: CASSDPGQAREKLFF.

This clone occurred a few times. In DNA, the CDR3 is TGTGCCAGCAGGTCCTCCGGGACATTAAATGAAAAACTGTTTTTT. This translates into CASRSSGTLNEKLFF. The V and J genes are TRBV7-9 and TRBJ1-4; TRBD1 is a possible D gene (6 bases). Trimming cost V 6 bases and J 5 bases, with 16 bases left between them. Germline CDR1 and CDR2: SEHNR and FQNEAQ (reference sequence). The CDR3 runs to 15 residues.

The chain is built from TRBV6-1 and TRBJ1-2; D is possibly TRBD1 (6 bases). This CDR3 comprises 16 residues. V lost 0 bases and J 8 bases, leaving 19 bases between the germline ends. Germline V CDR1 and CDR2: MNHNS, SASEGT. The CDR3 protein is CASSEAGTTSTGGYTF. The CDR3 bases are TGTGCCAGCAGTGAAGCGGGGACAACTTCGACGGGAGGCTACACCTTC.

The rearrangement links TRBV11-2 to TRBJ2-2; 7 bases agree with TRBD1. J lost 3 bases, V lost 6 bases, and 7 bases had no gene match. Germline CDR1 SGHAT, CDR2 FQNNGV. This CDR3 has 15 amino acids. CDR3 loop: CASRYWGQHTGELFF. The CDR3 DNA sequence: TGTGCCAGCAGATATTGGGGACAGCACACCGGGGAGCTGTTTTTT.

V and J are TRBV7-2 and TRBJ1-5, with a possible D match to TRBD1 (6 bases). The ends were cut back, 5 bases at V and 0 bases at J, with 17 bases in the middle. Germline CDR1 and CDR2: SGHTA and FQGNSA. The CDR3 sequence is 17 residues long. DNA of the CDR3: TGTGCCAGCAGCCCCACATCAGGGGTTTATAGCAATCAGCCCCAGCATTTT. Protein sequence: CASSPTSGVYSNQPQHF. The complete variable domain, with remaining parts taken from reference TRBV7-2 and TRBJ1-5, reads GAGVSQSPSNKVTEKGKDVELRCDPISGHTALYWYRQSLGQGLEFLIYFQGNSAPDKSGLPSDRFSAERTGGSVSTLTIQRTQQEDSAVYLCASSPTSGVYSNQPQHFGDGTRLSIL.

The genes are TRBV25-1 and TRBJ2-6, with D possibly matching TRBD1 (6 bases). From germline, CDR1 is MGHDK and CDR2 SYGVNS. The CDR3 loop spans 17 amino acids. Trimming took 4 bases from V and 0 from J, leaving 13 bases between them. The CDR3 reads CASSAPWTDSGANVLTF. CDR3 sequence (DNA): TGTGCCAGCAGTGCCCCTTGGACAGACTCTGGGGCCAACGTCCTGACTTTC.

This clone has just a few counts. The chain has TRBV6-1 and TRBJ1-3; 8 bases match TRBD1. Germline CDR1 reads MNHNS; CDR2 reads SASEGT. CDR3 size: 19 residues. V lost 2 bases, J lost 4 bases, and 16 bases stayed unmatched. The CDR3 DNA follows: TGTGCCAGCAGTGAATTTGGACAGGGAGAAATGTTATCCGGAAACACCATATATTTT. This translates into CASSEFGQGEMLSGNTIYF.

The chain carries TRBV29-1 and TRBJ1-1; possibly TRBD1 for D (5 bases). CDR3 length: 14 amino acids. CDR1 is SQVTM, CDR2 ANQGSEA, per germline. V shed 3 bases and J shed 3 bases, with 14 bases lying between them. Here the CDR3 reads CSVEVGGWDTEAFF. CDR3 nucleotide sequence: TGCAGCGTTGAGGTCGGGGGTTGGGACACTGAAGCTTTCTTT.

The J gene is TRBJ2-6, the V gene TRBV5-1; D uncertain. This CDR3 comprises 14 residues. Germline loops: CDR1 SGHRS, CDR2 YFSETQ. V lost 4 bases to trimming and J lost 0 bases, with 5 bases between them. This CDR3 reads CASSTSSGANVLTF. CDR3 nucleotides: TGCGCCAGCAGCACAAGCTCTGGGGCCAACGTCCTGACTTTC.